This is a list of T cell receptor beta chains from one sample in a study of blood T cell repertoires in COVID-19. Sequenced by immunoSEQ multiplex PCR; TCRdb stores in-frame clones only, minus some. The sample lists about 94,000 clones, 80% to 90% occurring once. Material: peripheral blood. The receptors shown here come from a woman aged 80 or over with acute or convalescent COVID-19. CDR3s include the opening cysteine and the closing phenylalanine or tryptophan. Fields, in order: V gene, J gene, CDR3 length, CDR3 protein.

V: TRBV19
J: TRBJ1-5
length: 17
CDR3: CASSNTGGSPTNQPQHF

V: TRBV10-3
J: TRBJ2-3
length: 15
CDR3: CAITRGRDGTDTQYF

V: TRBV28
J: TRBJ2-1
length: 15
CDR3: CASSLGGGAYNEQFF

V: TRBV6-1
J: TRBJ2-7
length: 10
CDR3: CASSEERQVF

V: TRBV6-6
J: TRBJ1-5
length: 14
CDR3: CATLWAGGNQPQHF

V: TRBV6-5
J: TRBJ1-2
length: 14
CDR3: CASSPGTGGRGYTF

V: TRBV11-2
J: TRBJ2-1
length: 15
CDR3: CASSSGLAEYNEQFF

V: TRBV2
J: TRBJ1-6
length: 16
CDR3: CASSGDRDNNNSPLHF

V: TRBV9
J: TRBJ2-2
length: 15
CDR3: CASNLGGQNTGELFF

V: TRBV7-3
J: TRBJ1-1
length: 17
CDR3: CASSLTGGGGSNTEAFF

V: TRBV6-5
J: TRBJ2-7
length: 14
CDR3: CASSYSSGGYEQYF

V: TRBV14
J: TRBJ1-3
length: 17
CDR3: CASSQDPWDSFGNTIYF

V: TRBV3-1/TRBV3-2
J: TRBJ2-5
length: 12
CDR3: CASSSQWGDQYF

V: TRBV13
J: TRBJ1-2
length: 13
CDR3: CASSPTGGYGYTF

V: TRBV2
J: TRBJ2-1
length: 12
CDR3: CASSVSGEEQFF

V: TRBV6-6
J: TRBJ2-5
length: 17
CDR3: CASSRFSIAGGPETQYF

V: TRBV4-1
J: TRBJ1-5
length: 15
CDR3: CASSQETRGGQPQHF

V: TRBV30
J: TRBJ2-1
length: 15
CDR3: CAWSRGLGRNNEQFF

V: TRBV30
J: TRBJ1-2
length: 13
CDR3: CAWRVVGAGGYTF

V: TRBV12-5
J: TRBJ2-2
length: 15
CDR3: CASGNRQGGPGELFF

V: TRBV28
J: TRBJ2-3
length: 14
CDR3: CASSGGSYSDTQYF

V: TRBV7-3
J: TRBJ1-1
length: 14
CDR3: CASSPDRQSNEAFF

V: TRBV7-9
J: TRBJ2-5
length: 15
CDR3: CASSPDRPEGETQYF

V: TRBV7-2
J: TRBJ1-3
length: 19
CDR3: CASSSTPGQSLSSGNTIYF

V: TRBV12-3/TRBV12-4
J: TRBJ1-4
length: 11
CDR3: CASSQGEKLFF

V: TRBV19
J: TRBJ2-3
length: 16
CDR3: CASSTQQGWGTDTQYF

V: TRBV5-4
J: TRBJ1-2
length: 17
CDR3: CASSSDPPYPGGYGYTF

V: TRBV6-4
J: TRBJ1-6
length: 15
CDR3: CASSLTDSYNSPLHF

V: TRBV27
J: TRBJ2-1
length: 17
CDR3: CASSSASGRTNYNEQFF

V: TRBV6-5
J: TRBJ1-2
length: 11
CDR3: CASSRQGLYTF

V: TRBV6-5
J: TRBJ1-2
length: 15
CDR3: CASSIDRGTNYGYTF

V: TRBV2
J: TRBJ1-6
length: 15
CDR3: CASSEGGRANSPLHF

V: TRBV5-1
J: TRBJ1-1
length: 14
CDR3: CASSSGQLNTEAFF

V: TRBV10-3
J: TRBJ1-1
length: 15
CDR3: CAISESGRGDTEAFF

V: TRBV19
J: TRBJ1-3
length: 14
CDR3: CASSIGGSGNTIYF

V: TRBV19
J: TRBJ2-2
length: 15
CDR3: CASSIPRSNTGELFF

V: TRBV6-2/TRBV6-3
J: TRBJ1-2
length: 13
CDR3: CASSKDSNYGYTF

V: TRBV4-2
J: TRBJ1-2
length: 15
CDR3: CASSQMGNLLDGYTF

V: TRBV2
J: TRBJ1-6
length: 15
CDR3: CASSPPTGDNSPLHF

V: TRBV5-1
J: TRBJ1-2
length: 13
CDR3: CASSLIQDYGYTF

V: TRBV19
J: TRBJ1-6
length: 16
CDR3: CASRGGFRGNNSPLHF